The present T cell receptor beta chain was sequenced within a study of T cells in localized non-small cell lung cancer. With regard to this clone: Its antigen is as yet unknown. Relative to the germline gene, one junction end is altered; a read error may explain this.

Study-wide findings and caveats: Measurement of T cell clonality placed uninvolved adjacent lung highest, above the level in tumor. Median roughly 57 top-100 tumor clones were shared with paired adjacent lung. Increased T cell density in blood showed an association with longer overall survival.

Per germline, CDR1 MNHNY and CDR2 SVGAGI (reference sequence). The CDR3 is 11 amino acids. Using immunoSEQ multiplex PCR, the repertoire was profiled, and TCRdb retains in-frame clones only, with some absent. The repertoire has 70,000 to 100,000 clones, 75% to 85% of them found once; the top ten carry about a tenth. The V gene is TRBV6-6, the J gene TRBJ1-1; D may be TRBD1 (5 bases). The sample in question was peripheral blood, obtained before any cancer treatment. The sequence derives from a female donor of 60 years or more with stage I lung adenocarcinoma. CDR3 in DNA: TGTGCCAGCAGTCTCGCCGTGGGACCGAGCTTT. It translates to CASSLAVGPSF.